Shown below are 28 T cell receptor beta chains from a single sample sequenced in a study of T cells after posttransplantation cyclophosphamide. The protocol was immunoSEQ multiplex PCR, while the TCRdb copy is restricted to in-frame clones and leaves out a portion. The sample has 50,000 to 60,000 clones, roughly 92% seen once. The sample comprised PBMCs. The source is a woman aged 25 to 39 in good health and a related stem cell transplant donor.

The rearrangement links TRBV2 to TRBJ2-5; D is perhaps TRBD2 (6 bases). Looked up from germline, CDR1 is SNHLY and CDR2 is FYNNEI. The CDR3 loop spans 13 amino acids. The V and J ends lost 4 bases and 7 bases respectively, with 13 bases between them. This CDR3 reads CASSARESGTQYF. The DNA for the CDR3 is TGTGCCAGCAGTGCCCGGGAGTCTGGGACCCAGTACTTC.

This chain links TRBV7-2 with TRBJ1-6; D possibly corresponds to TRBD1 (5 bases). Germline CDR1 SGHTA, CDR2 FQGNSA. V dropped 4 bases and J dropped 1 base, with 11 bases sitting between them. The CDR3 totals 16 residues. The CDR3 sequence: CASSSRQGSYNSPLHF. The CDR3 DNA follows: TGTGCCAGCAGCTCCCGCCAGGGATCCTATAATTCACCCCTCCACTTT.

The V gene is TRBV19, the J gene TRBJ1-1; D gene unclear. Trimming pared 6 bases from V and 5 bases from J, leaving 13 bases between. The CDR3 totals 13 residues. Germline lookup yields CDR1 LNHDA and CDR2 SQIVND (reference sequence). CDR3 sequence: CASSSEASTEAFF. The CDR3 DNA reads as TGTGCCAGTAGCAGTGAAGCGAGTACTGAAGCTTTCTTT.

The chain uses TRBV7-2 and TRBJ2-1; a possible D gene is TRBD2 (7 bases). V was shortened by 1 base and J by 4 bases, with 14 bases between the two germline ends. The germline gives CDR1 SGHTA, CDR2 FQGNSA. The CDR3 contains 16 residues. CDR3 amino acids: CASSLEGGGVYNEQFF. CDR3 DNA sequence: TGTGCCAGCAGCTTAGAGGGGGGGGGCGTGTACAATGAGCAGTTCTTC.

This chain links TRBV27 with TRBJ1-3; no reliable D call. V was pared by 3 bases and J by 2 bases, with 11 bases between. In germline, CDR1 is MNHEY, CDR2 SMNVEV (reference sequence). The CDR3 covers 15 residues. CDR3 in amino acids: CASSFSNSPGNTIYF. CDR3 bases: TGTGCCAGCAGTTTTTCGAACAGTCCTGGAAACACCATATATTTT.

This chain joins TRBV28 and TRBJ2-3; TRBD2 matches at 8 bases. V shed 6 bases and J 8 bases; nucleotides not matched to a gene: 10. Germline CDR1 is MDHEN and CDR2 is SYDVKM. The length of the CDR3 is 14 residues. In DNA form, the CDR3 reads TGTGCCAGCAGACTTAGCGGGGTCGGATCTACGCAGTATTTT. Its translation is CASRLSGVGSTQYF.

The chain recombines TRBV29-1 with TRBJ2-1, with 14 bases fitting TRBD2. V trimming: 8 bases; J trimming: 6 bases; junction bases outside the gene matches: 9. The CDR3 is made up of 15 amino acids. CDR1 SQVTM and CDR2 ANQGSEA come from the germline V gene. The CDR3 here is CSSRLAGGPSNEQFF. CDR3 nucleotide sequence: TGCAGCTCCCGACTAGCGGGGGGGCCAAGCAATGAGCAGTTCTTC.

CDR3 sequence: CASSYDGTLDEQFF. As DNA, the CDR3 is TGTGCCAGCAGTTACGACGGGACACTCGATGAGCAGTTCTTC. The chain uses TRBV6-6 and TRBJ2-1, with a possible D match to TRBD1 (6 bases). This CDR3 comprises 14 residues. CDR1 and CDR2 (germline): MNHNY, SVGAGI (reference sequence). The V end lost 2 bases, the J end lost 8 bases, and 13 bases lay between the germline ends.

V gene TRBV18 combines with J gene TRBJ2-7, with TRBD1 matching 7 bases. The CDR3 extends over 14 amino acids. The germline V gene has CDR1 KGHSH and CDR2 LQKENI. V lost 3 bases to trimming and J lost 3 bases; unmatched junction nucleotides: 5. CDR3 amino acids: CASSPTGKDYEQYF. The CDR3 DNA follows: TGTGCCAGCTCACCGACAGGGAAGGACTACGAGCAGTACTTC.

The sample holds a few counts of this clone. Other nucleotide sequences from this sample produce the same CDR3. The chain has TRBV30 and TRBJ1-1; possible D gene TRBD1, 6 bases. Germline lookup yields CDR1 GTSNPN and CDR2 SVGIG (reference sequence). The CDR3 extends over 13 amino acids. V was pared by 1 base and J by 1 base, with 7 bases between. DNA of the CDR3: TGTGCCTGGAGTGCGACAGGGAACACTGAAGCTTTCTTT. Its translation: CAWSATGNTEAFF.

The chain couples TRBV11-2 to TRBJ2-5, with 7 bases identical to TRBD1. Germline CDR1 is SGHAT and CDR2 is FQNNGV. Trimming removed 4 bases from V and 5 bases from J; junction bases left unmatched: 4. The CDR3 totals 13 residues. The CDR3 protein is CASSSQGKETQYF. CDR3 DNA sequence: TGTGCCAGCAGCTCACAGGGGAAGGAGACCCAGTACTTC.

This rearrangement joins TRBV4-1 to TRBJ2-7; the match to TRBD2 covers 9 bases. This CDR3 contains 15 residues. Germline CDR1 MGHRA, CDR2 YSYEKL. Germline trimming cut 1 base from V and 3 bases from J; bases unmatched to any gene: 4. CDR3 DNA sequence: TGCGCCAGCAGCCAAGGGATAGCGGGGGACTACGAGCAGTACTTC. It yields the protein CASSQGIAGDYEQYF.

The rearrangement uses TRBV7-3 and TRBJ2-4; 8 bases line up with TRBD1. The CDR3 totals 15 residues. V trimming: 4 bases; J trimming: 6 bases; junction bases outside the gene matches: 8. The germline V gene encodes CDR1 SGHTA and CDR2 FQGTGA. The CDR3: CASSSGQGMGNIQYF. In DNA form, the CDR3 reads TGTGCCAGCAGCTCCGGACAGGGTATGGGAAACATTCAGTACTTC.

This chain connects TRBV5-1 to TRBJ2-1; the match to TRBD1 covers 12 bases. CDR3 length equals 15 residues. The V gene's germline CDR1 is SGHRS and CDR2 YFSETQ. Germline trimming cut 2 bases from V and 8 bases from J; bases unmatched to any gene: 5. The CDR3: CASSFRDRGQDEQFF. The CDR3 DNA is TGCGCCAGCAGCTTCCGGGACAGGGGGCAGGATGAGCAGTTCTTC. Together with reference TRBV5-1 and TRBJ2-1, the CDR3 gives the full variable domain: KAGVTQTPRYLIKTRGQQVTLSCSPISGHRSVSWYQQTPGQGLQFLFEYFSETQRNKGNFPGRFSGRQFSNSRSEMNVSTLELGDSALYLCASSFRDRGQDEQFFGPGTRLTVL.

This sequence joins TRBV2 and TRBJ2-3; TRBD2 might be the D (5 bases). The CDR3 totals 15 residues. The germline V gene has CDR1 SNHLY and CDR2 FYNNEI. V was cut by 1 base and J by 0 bases, with 8 bases left in between. The CDR3 is CASSEEAVSTDTQYF. In DNA, the CDR3 is TGTGCCAGCAGTGAAGAAGCGGTGAGCACAGATACGCAGTATTTT. The full variable domain, its missing parts supplied by reference TRBV2 and TRBJ2-3, is EPEVTQTPSHQVTQMGQEVILRCVPISNHLYFYWYRQILGQKVEFLVSFYNNEISEKSEIFDDQFSVERPDGSNFTLKIRSTKLEDSAMYFCASSEEAVSTDTQYFGPGTRLTVL.

The rearrangement links TRBV29-1 to TRBJ1-1; D might be TRBD1 (6 bases). Deletions cut 3 bases from V and 0 bases from J, with 14 bases between. The CDR3 length is 15 residues. Per germline, CDR1 SQVTM and CDR2 ANQGSEA. CDR3 sequence (DNA): TGCAGCGTTGAGACTCGACAGGCCATGAACACTGAAGCTTTCTTT. Protein product: CSVETRQAMNTEAFF.

This chain links TRBV10-2 with TRBJ1-5; maybe TRBD1 (6 bases). The CDR3 spans 18 residues. In germline, CDR1 is WSHSY, CDR2 SAAADI. Trimming left V 2 bases short and J 1 base short, with 18 bases between. CDR3 bases: TGCGCCAGCAGTGAGATAAGGGGGGGGGAAATAAGCAATCAGCCCCAGCATTTT. Its translation: CASSEIRGGEISNQPQHF.

J is TRBJ2-6 and V is TRBV12-5; 7 nucleotides match TRBD1. Per the germline V gene, CDR1 is LGHNT and CDR2 is FRNRAP. The CDR3 covers 17 residues. Trimming took 3 bases from V and 2 from J; bases not matched to a gene: 7. The CDR3 bases are TGTGCTAGTGGTTTTGACAGGGCCCGAACTGGGGCCAACGTCCTGACTTTC. Translating it yields CASGFDRARTGANVLTF.

The chain carries TRBV7-9 and TRBJ1-1; D is possibly TRBD1 (6 bases). V was cut by 1 base and J by 5 bases, with 14 bases left in between. In germline, CDR1 is SEHNR, CDR2 FQNEAQ (reference sequence). This CDR3 is built from 15 residues. The CDR3 bases are TGTGCCAGCAGCTTAGTGGCGGGGGCTGAGACTGAAGCTTTCTTT. Translated: CASSLVAGAETEAFF.

This chain connects TRBV14 to TRBJ2-3, with 8 bases lining up with TRBD1. The CDR3 loop spans 16 amino acids. Germline CDR1 is SGHDN and CDR2 is FVKESK. V trimming: 4 bases; J trimming: 4 bases; junction bases outside the gene matches: 10. The CDR3 sequence is CASSRHPGGVADTQYF. The CDR3 nucleotides are TGTGCCAGCAGCCGCCATCCAGGGGGCGTCGCAGATACGCAGTATTTT.

This chain uses TRBV6-5 with TRBJ2-2; 11 bases agree with TRBD1. J was trimmed by 4 bases and V by 6 bases; bases with no gene match: 4. Germline V gene data show CDR1 as MNHEY and CDR2 as SVGAGI. This CDR3 contains 15 residues. CDR3 sequence (DNA): TGTGCCAGCAGGCCGGGACAGGGGGTCACCGGGGAGCTGTTTTTT. This gives the protein CASRPGQGVTGELFF.

CDR3: CASSVDRGEIDTQYF. CDR3 nucleotides: TGTGCCAGCAGTGTGGACAGGGGCGAGATAGATACGCAGTATTTT. This chain uses TRBV6-1 with TRBJ2-3, with TRBD1 matching 9 bases. This CDR3 contains 15 residues. Germline V gene lookup returns CDR1 MNHNS and CDR2 SASEGT. Germline trimming cut 4 bases from V and 5 bases from J; bases unmatched to any gene: 7.

The chain carries TRBV4-3 and TRBJ2-3, with TRBD2 matching 12 bases. J gave up 0 bases and V 2 bases, and 0 bases lay outside the gene matches. Germline V lookup: CDR1 LGHNA, CDR2 YSLEER. The CDR3 sequence is 16 residues long. The chain's CDR3 is CASSQTSGGSTDTQYF. The CDR3 nucleotides are TGCGCCAGCAGCCAAACTAGCGGGGGGAGCACAGATACGCAGTATTTT.

The rearrangement links TRBV29-1 to TRBJ1-2, with 7 bases aligning to TRBD1. V was pared by 4 bases and J by 4 bases, with 6 bases of the junction left unmatched. Germline V gene lookup returns CDR1 SQVTM and CDR2 ANQGSEA. The CDR3 runs to 13 residues. The CDR3 coding sequence is TGCAGCGTTGGGGACAGAGCGATCTATGGCTACACCTTC. Encoded protein: CSVGDRAIYGYTF.

This sequence joins TRBV5-4 and TRBJ2-2, with 10 bases identical to TRBD2. In germline, CDR1 is SGHNT, CDR2 YYREEE (reference sequence). The CDR3 consists of 17 residues. V shed 3 bases and J 4 bases; nucleotides not matched to a gene: 9. CDR3 bases: TGTGCCAGCAGCTCGGAGCGGGGGGGCCGAGGCACCGGGGAGCTGTTTTTT. It specifies CASSSERGGRGTGELFF.

Here the CDR3 DNA reads TGTGCCAGCAGCTCAAAGACTAGCGGGGGGGCTGGGGCCAACGTCCTGACTTTC. It specifies CASSSKTSGGAGANVLTF. The chain recombines TRBV9 with TRBJ2-6, with 14 nucleotides matching TRBD2. Trimming took 4 bases from V and 2 from J; bases not matched to a gene: 5. This CDR3 is 18 amino acids long. Germline CDR1 is SGDLS and CDR2 is YYNGEE.

The gene calls are TRBV27 and TRBJ2-1, with D possibly TRBD2 on 6 matching bases. Per germline, CDR1 MNHEY and CDR2 SMNVEV (reference sequence). The length of the CDR3 is 15 residues. V lost 7 bases and J lost 4, with 17 bases in between. This CDR3 is CASTPGGANYNEQFF. The CDR3 nucleotides read TGTGCCAGCACCCCAGGCGGGGCAAATTACAATGAGCAGTTCTTC.

V and J are TRBV28 and TRBJ2-3; TRBD2 agrees at 9 bases. The V gene end was trimmed by 6 bases and the J gene end by 6 bases; junction bases not matched to a gene: 10. The germline gives CDR1 MDHEN, CDR2 SYDVKM. The CDR3 has 15 residues. The CDR3 nucleotides are TGTGCCAGCAGCTCCCCCAGCGGGGGGATGGATACGCAGTATTTT. It translates to CASSSPSGGMDTQYF.